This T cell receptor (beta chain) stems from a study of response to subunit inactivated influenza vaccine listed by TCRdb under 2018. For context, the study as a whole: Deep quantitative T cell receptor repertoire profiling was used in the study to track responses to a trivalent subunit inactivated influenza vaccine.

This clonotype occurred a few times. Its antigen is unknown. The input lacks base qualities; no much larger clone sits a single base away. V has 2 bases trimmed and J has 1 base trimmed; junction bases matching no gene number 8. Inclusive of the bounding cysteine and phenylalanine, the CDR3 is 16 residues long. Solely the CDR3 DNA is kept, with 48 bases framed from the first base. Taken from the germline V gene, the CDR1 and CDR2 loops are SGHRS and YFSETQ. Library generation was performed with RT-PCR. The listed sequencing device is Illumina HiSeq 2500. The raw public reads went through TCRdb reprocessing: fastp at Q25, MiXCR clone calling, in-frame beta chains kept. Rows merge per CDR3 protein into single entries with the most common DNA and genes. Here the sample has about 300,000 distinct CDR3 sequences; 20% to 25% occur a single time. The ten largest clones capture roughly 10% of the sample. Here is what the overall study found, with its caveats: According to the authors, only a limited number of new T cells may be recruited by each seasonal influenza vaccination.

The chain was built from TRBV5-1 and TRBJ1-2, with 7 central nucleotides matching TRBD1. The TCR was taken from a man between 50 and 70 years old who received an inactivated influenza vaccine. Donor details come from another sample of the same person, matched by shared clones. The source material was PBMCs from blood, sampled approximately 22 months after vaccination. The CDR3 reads CASSLYPGGNNYGYTF. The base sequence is TGCGCCAGCAGCTTATACCCAGGGGGTAATAACTATGGCTACACCTTC. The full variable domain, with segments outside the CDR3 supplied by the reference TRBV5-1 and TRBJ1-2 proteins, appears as KAGVTQTPRYLIKTRGQQVTLSCSPISGHRSVSWYQQTPGQGLQFLFEYFSETQRNKGNFPGRFSGRQFSNSRSEMNVSTLELGDSALYLCASSLYPGGNNYGYTFGSGTRLTVV.